This T cell receptor beta chain was captured in a study of long-term antiretroviral therapy in people with HIV. Study at large: The earliest samples predate the 2015 immediate-ART recommendation by about a decade.

The CDR3 consists of 13 residues. The V gene's germline CDR1 is GTSNPN and CDR2 SVGIG (reference sequence). V was clipped by 5 bases and J by 7 bases, with 18 bases between them. As concerns this clone: The antigen is unknown.

At survey level, the immunoSEQ assay was run in its v3.0 version. Roughly 35,000-50,000 T-cell genomes per sample were the sequencing target. Generated by immunoSEQ multiplex PCR, the TCRdb table keeps only in-frame clones and is missing some. This sample has about 23,000 clones, with roughly 80% found just once. General observations from the study: The range of CDR3 lengths in HIV repertoires proved narrower than that found in controls. Diversity went up after ART and still fell short of transplant donor controls.

The sequenced sample was unsorted PBMCs, obtained 0.3 years after starting antiretroviral therapy. The source is a man between 45 and 60 years old with HIV. J is TRBJ2-7 and V is TRBV30; possibly TRBD2 for D (6 bases). This chain's CDR3 is CAWDAGLLREQYF. CDR3 DNA sequence: TGTGCCTGGGATGCGGGACTCCTGAGGGAGCAGTACTTC.